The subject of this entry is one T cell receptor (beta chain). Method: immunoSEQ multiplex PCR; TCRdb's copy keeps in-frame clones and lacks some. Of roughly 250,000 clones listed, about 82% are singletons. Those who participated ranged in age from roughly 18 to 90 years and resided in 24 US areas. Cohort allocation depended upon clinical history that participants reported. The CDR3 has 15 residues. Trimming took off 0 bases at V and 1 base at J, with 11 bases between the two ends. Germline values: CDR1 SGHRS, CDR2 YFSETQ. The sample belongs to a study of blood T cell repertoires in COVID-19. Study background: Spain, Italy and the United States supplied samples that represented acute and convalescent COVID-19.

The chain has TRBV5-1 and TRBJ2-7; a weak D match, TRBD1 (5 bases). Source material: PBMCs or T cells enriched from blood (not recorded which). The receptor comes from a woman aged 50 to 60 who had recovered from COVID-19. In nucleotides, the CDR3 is TGCGCCAGCAGCTTGGGGGCAGGGCGGTCCTACGAGCAGTACTTC. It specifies CASSLGAGRSYEQYF.